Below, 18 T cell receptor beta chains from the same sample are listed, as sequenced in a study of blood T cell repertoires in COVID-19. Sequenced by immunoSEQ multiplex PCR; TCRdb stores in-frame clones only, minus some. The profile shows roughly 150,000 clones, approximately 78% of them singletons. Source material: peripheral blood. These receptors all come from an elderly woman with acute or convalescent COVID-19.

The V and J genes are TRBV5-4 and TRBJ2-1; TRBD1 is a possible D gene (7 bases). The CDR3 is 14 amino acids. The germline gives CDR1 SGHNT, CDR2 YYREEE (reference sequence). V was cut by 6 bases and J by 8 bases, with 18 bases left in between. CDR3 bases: TGTGCCAGCACCCCACTCAGGGGGGAGGATGAGCAGTTCTTC. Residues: CASTPLRGEDEQFF.

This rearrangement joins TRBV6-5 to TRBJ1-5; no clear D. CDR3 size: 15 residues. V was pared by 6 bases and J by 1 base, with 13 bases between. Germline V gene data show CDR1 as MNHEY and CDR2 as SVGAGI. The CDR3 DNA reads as TGTGCCAGCAGCACGCACGGAGGGAGCAATCAGCCCCAGCATTTT. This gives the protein CASSTHGGSNQPQHF.

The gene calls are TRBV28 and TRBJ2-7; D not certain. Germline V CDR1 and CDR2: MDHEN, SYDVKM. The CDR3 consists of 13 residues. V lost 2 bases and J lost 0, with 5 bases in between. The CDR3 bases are TGTGCCAGCAGTTTACACAACTCCTACGAGCAGTACTTC. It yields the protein CASSLHNSYEQYF.

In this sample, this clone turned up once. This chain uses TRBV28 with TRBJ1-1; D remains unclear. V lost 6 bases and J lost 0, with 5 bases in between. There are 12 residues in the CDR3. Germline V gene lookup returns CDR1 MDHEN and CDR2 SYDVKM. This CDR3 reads CASRDLNTEAFF. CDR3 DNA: TGTGCCAGCAGAGACTTGAACACTGAAGCTTTCTTT.

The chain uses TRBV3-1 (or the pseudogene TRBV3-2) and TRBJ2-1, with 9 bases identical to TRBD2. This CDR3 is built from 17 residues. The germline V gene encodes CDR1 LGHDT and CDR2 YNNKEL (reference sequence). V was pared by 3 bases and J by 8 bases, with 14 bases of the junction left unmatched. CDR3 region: CASSHDSGTSSCDEQFF. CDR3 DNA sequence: TGTGCCAGCAGCCACGATTCCGGGACTAGCAGTTGCGATGAGCAGTTCTTC.

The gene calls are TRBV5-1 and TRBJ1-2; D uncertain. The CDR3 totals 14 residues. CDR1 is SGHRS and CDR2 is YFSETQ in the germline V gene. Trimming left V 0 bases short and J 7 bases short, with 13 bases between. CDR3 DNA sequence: TGCGCCAGCAGCTTGGTCGGGGAGATGAGTGGCTACACCTTC. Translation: CASSLVGEMSGYTF. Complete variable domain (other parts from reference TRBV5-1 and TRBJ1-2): KAGVTQTPRYLIKTRGQQVTLSCSPISGHRSVSWYQQTPGQGLQFLFEYFSETQRNKGNFPGRFSGRQFSNSRSEMNVSTLELGDSALYLCASSLVGEMSGYTFGSGTRLTVV.

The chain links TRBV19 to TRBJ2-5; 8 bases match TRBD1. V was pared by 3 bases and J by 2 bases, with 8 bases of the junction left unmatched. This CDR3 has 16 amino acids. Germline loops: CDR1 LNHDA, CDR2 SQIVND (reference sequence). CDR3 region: CASSIDGQGGQETQYF. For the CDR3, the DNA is TGTGCCAGTAGTATCGATGGACAGGGTGGACAAGAGACCCAGTACTTC.

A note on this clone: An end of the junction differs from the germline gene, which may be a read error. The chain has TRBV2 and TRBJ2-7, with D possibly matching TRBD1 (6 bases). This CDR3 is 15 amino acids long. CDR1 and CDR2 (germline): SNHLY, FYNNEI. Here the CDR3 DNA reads TGTGCCAGCAGAGATGTCCGGGACACAAACGAGAGGCTAAACTTC. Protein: CASRDVRDTNERLNF.

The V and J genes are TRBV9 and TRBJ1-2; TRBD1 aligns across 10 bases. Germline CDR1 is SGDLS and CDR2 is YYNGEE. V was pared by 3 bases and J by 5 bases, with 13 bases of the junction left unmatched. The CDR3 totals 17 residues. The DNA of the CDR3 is TGTGCCAGCAGCGGCGACAGGGGGCCGAAAAGGGGGTATGGCTACACCTTC. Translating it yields CASSGDRGPKRGYGYTF.

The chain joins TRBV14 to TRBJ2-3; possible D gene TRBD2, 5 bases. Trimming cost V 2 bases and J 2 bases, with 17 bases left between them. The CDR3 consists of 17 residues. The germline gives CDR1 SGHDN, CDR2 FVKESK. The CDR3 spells CASSQRLAEDPTDTQYF. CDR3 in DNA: TGTGCCAGCAGCCAACGTCTTGCGGAGGACCCCACAGATACGCAGTATTTT. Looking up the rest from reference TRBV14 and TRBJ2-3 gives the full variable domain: EAGVTQFPSHSVIEKGQTVTLRCDPISGHDNLYWYRRVMGKEIKFLLHFVKESKQDESGMPNNRFLAERTGGTYSTLKVQPAELEDSGVYFCASSQRLAEDPTDTQYFGPGTRLTVL.

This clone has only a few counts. The CDR3 bases are TGTGCCAGTAGTATCCTAGCGGGCAATGAGCAGTTCTTC. Protein sequence: CASSILAGNEQFF. The chain links TRBV19 to TRBJ2-1; TRBD2 agrees at 8 bases. Trimming cost V 3 bases and J 6 bases; bases outside gene matches: 1. The CDR3 consists of 13 residues. In germline, CDR1 is LNHDA, CDR2 SQIVND (reference sequence).

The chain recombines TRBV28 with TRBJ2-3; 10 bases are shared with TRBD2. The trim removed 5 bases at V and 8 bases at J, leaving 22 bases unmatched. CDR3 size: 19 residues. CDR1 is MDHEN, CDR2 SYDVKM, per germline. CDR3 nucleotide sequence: TGTGCCAGCAGTCCCAGGTTAAAGCGGGGGGGCGGTATAGTCGGTACGCAGTATTTT. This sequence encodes CASSPRLKRGGGIVGTQYF.

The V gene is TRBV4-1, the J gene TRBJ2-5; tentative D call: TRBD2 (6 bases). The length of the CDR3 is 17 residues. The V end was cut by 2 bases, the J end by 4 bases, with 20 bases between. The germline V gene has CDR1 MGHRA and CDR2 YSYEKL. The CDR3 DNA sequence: TGCGCCAGCAGCCAACTTTCGTATCAGGGAGGTCGAGAGACCCAGTACTTC. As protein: CASSQLSYQGGRETQYF.

The DNA for the CDR3 is TGCGCCAGCGGGTCGGAGGGTACAAACGAGCAGTACTTC. Translation gives CASGSEGTNEQYF. The chain combines TRBV10-2 with TRBJ2-7; D might be TRBD2 (6 bases). Germline V CDR1 and CDR2: WSHSY, SAAADI. V lost 8 bases and J lost 5, with 16 bases in between. This CDR3 has 13 residues.

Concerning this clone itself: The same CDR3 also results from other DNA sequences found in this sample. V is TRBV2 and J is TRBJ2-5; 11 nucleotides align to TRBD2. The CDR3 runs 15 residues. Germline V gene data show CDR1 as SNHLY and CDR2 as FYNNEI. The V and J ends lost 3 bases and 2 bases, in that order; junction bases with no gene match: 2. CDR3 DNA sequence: TGTGCCAGCAGTGACGTAGCGGGGGGGCAAGAGACCCAGTACTTC. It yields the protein CASSDVAGGQETQYF.

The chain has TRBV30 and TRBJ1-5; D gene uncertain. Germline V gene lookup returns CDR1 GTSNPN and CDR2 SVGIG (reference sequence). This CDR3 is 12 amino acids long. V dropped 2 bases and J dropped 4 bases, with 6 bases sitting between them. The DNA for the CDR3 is TGTGCCTGGAGTTCCAGAAATCAGCCCCAGCATTTT. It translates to CAWSSRNQPQHF.

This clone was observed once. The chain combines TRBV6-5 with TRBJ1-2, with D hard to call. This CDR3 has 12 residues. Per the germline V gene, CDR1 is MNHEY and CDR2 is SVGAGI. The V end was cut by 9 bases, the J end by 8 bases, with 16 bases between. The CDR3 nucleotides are TGTGCCAGTCAACCCGAACGCGTCGGCTACACCTTC. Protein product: CASQPERVGYTF.

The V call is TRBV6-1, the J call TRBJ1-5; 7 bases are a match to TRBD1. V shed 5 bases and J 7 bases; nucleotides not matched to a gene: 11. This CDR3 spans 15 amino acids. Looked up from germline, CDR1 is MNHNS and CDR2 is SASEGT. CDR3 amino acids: CASSLRGQIGQPQHF. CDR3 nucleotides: TGTGCCAGCAGTCTGAGGGGACAGATCGGGCAGCCCCAGCATTTT.